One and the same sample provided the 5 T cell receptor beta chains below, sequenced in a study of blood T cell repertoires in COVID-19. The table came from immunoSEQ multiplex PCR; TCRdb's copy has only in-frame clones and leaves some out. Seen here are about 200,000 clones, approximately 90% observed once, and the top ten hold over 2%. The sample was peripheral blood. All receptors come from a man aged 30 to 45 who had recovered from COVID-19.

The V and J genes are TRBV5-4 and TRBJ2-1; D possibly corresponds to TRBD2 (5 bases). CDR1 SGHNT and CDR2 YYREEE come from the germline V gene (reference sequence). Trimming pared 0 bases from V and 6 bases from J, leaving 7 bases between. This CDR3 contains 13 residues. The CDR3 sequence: CASSLGRSNEQFF. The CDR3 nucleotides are TGTGCCAGCAGCTTGGGGAGGTCCAATGAGCAGTTCTTC.

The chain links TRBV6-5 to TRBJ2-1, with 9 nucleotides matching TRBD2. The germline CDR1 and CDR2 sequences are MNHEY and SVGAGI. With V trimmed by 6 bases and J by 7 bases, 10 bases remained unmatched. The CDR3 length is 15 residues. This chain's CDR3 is CASRHSGGRRNEQFF. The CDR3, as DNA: TGTGCCAGCAGACACAGCGGGGGGCGCAGGAATGAGCAGTTCTTC.

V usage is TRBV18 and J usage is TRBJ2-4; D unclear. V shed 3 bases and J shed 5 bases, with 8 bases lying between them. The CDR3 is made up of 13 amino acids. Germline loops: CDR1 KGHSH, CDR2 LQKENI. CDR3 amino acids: CASSPLAENIQYF. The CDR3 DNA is TGTGCCAGCTCACCGTTGGCAGAAAACATTCAGTACTTC.

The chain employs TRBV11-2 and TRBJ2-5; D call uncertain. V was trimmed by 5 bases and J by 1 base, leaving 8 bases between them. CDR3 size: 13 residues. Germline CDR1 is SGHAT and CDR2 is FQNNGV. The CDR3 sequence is CASSRDTQETQYF. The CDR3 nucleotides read TGTGCCAGCAGCCGCGATACCCAAGAGACCCAGTACTTC. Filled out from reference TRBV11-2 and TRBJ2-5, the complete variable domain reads EAGVAQSPRYKIIEKRQSVAFWCNPISGHATLYWYQQILGQGPKLLIQFQNNGVVDDSQLPKDRFSAERLKGVDSTLKIQPAKLEDSAVYLCASSRDTQETQYFGPGTRLLVL.

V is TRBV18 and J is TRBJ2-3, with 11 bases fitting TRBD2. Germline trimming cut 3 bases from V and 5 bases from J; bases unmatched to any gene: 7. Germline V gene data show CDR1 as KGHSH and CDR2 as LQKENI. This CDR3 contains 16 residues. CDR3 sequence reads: CASSPTHSGGGDTQYF. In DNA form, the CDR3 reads TGTGCCAGCTCACCCACCCATAGCGGGGGGGGAGATACGCAGTATTTT.